This TCR beta chain is drawn from a study of regulatory T cells in long-lasting Graves disease. Turning to the study itself: Graves' patients with a new diagnosis had received antithyroid drugs under 3 months.

Overall study results and limits: Persistent cases of Graves' showed reduced TCR diversity relative to newly diagnosed patients.

Construction of the TCR beta libraries employed iRepertoire HTBI primers in conjunction with Arm-PCR of CDR3 regions. TCRdb analysed the multiplex PCR reads with MiXCR anew, one entry per CDR3 protein. The data hold approximately 210,000 distinct CDR3 sequences, with 15% to 20% observed a single time. Sample time point: newly diagnosed GD, antithyroid drugs for less than 3 months. RNA extracted from PBMCs served as the sequencing template. Remarks on this clonotype: Its target is unknown.

This CDR3 spans 18 amino acids. Trimming stripped 5 bases from V and 0 bases from J, with 20 bases between. Looked up from germline, CDR1 is LNHNV and CDR2 is YYDKDF (reference sequence). The chain links TRBV15 to TRBJ1-5; possible D gene TRBD1, 5 bases. The sequence was obtained from a female donor with Graves disease. This specimen was peripheral blood mononuclear cells (PBMCs), taken at new diagnosis, from a patient treated with antithyroid drugs. DNA of the CDR3: TGTGCCACCAGCTTTTTCGGGGGTTTTGAGAATAGCAATCAGCCCCAGCATTTT. It codes for CATSFFGGFENSNQPQHF.